This TCR beta chain was recovered during a study of cytomegalovirus exposure and HLA in healthy donors. The PCR contained 60 Vbeta and 13 Jbeta primers. Produced via immunoSEQ multiplex PCR; TCRdb's table is partial and in-frame only. The table for this sample gives about 170,000 clones. Study-wide results and caveats: Generally TCR sequences proved uncommon, though certain public TCRs appeared in numerous donors.

J lost 2 bases, V lost 6 bases, and 7 bases had no gene match. This CDR3 comprises 15 residues. The germline gives CDR1 SNHLY, CDR2 FYNNEI. As regards this clone: Its antigen remains unknown.

The sequencing input was PBMCs. The V and J genes are TRBV2 and TRBJ1-5; 7 nucleotides align to TRBD1. The clonotype was recovered from a woman aged 18-29 years in good health and CMV-seropositive. The CDR3 here is CASSAQGMGNQPQHF. The CDR3 DNA is TGTGCCAGCAGCGCACAGGGGATGGGCAATCAGCCCCAGCATTTT. The full variable domain, completed using reference TRBV2 and TRBJ1-5, is EPEVTQTPSHQVTQMGQEVILRCVPISNHLYFYWYRQILGQKVEFLVSFYNNEISEKSEIFDDQFSVERPDGSNFTLKIRSTKLEDSAMYFCASSAQGMGNQPQHFGDGTRLSIL.